Presented here are 16 T cell receptor beta chains from one specimen sequenced in a study of a mutant IDH1 vaccine in newly diagnosed glioma. Assay: immunoSEQ multiplex PCR; the TCRdb copy retains only in-frame clones and omits some. The repertoire has about 30,000 clones, roughly 89% of them found once; the top ten carry around 20%. Noted time point: week 11, during vaccination. Topical imiquimod was applied with each vaccine dose, which held 300 ug of mutant IDH1 20-mer peptide. Their antigens remain unidentified. The sample in question was PBMCs, obtained from a glioma patient whose treatment included an IDH1 peptide vaccine. Receptors originate from a man younger than 35 with glioma.

The chain carries TRBV11-2 and TRBJ2-3; D unclear. Germline values: CDR1 SGHAT, CDR2 FQNNGV. This CDR3 has 12 amino acids. The V gene lost 2 bases and the J gene lost 6 bases, with 6 bases spanning the gap. CDR3 DNA sequence: TGTGCCAGCAGCTTAATATCGGATACGCAGTATTTT. It is translated as CASSLISDTQYF.

V gene TRBV7-8 combines with J gene TRBJ1-1; TRBD1 agrees at 10 bases. From germline, CDR1 is SGHVS and CDR2 FQNEAQ. The CDR3 is 17 residues long. V trimming: 6 bases; J trimming: 0 bases; junction bases outside the gene matches: 10. The CDR3 bases are TGTGCCAGCAGGGTCGGGACAGGGGCTGTGATGAACACTGAAGCTTTCTTT. It is translated as CASRVGTGAVMNTEAFF. Complete variable domain (other parts from reference TRBV7-8 and TRBJ1-1): GAGVSQSPRYKVAKRGQDVALRCDPISGHVSLFWYQQALGQGPEFLTYFQNEAQLDKSGLPSDRFFAERPEGSVSTLKIQRTQQEDSAVYLCASRVGTGAVMNTEAFFGQGTRLTVV.

V usage is TRBV5-1 and J usage is TRBJ1-2; 7 bases map to TRBD1. The CDR3 is 15 amino acids. Trimming cost V 3 bases and J 0 bases; bases outside gene matches: 5. Germline V lookup: CDR1 SGHRS, CDR2 YFSETQ. The CDR3 loop is CASSWEGQSNYGYTF. The CDR3 DNA reads TGCGCCAGCAGCTGGGAGGGACAGTCTAACTATGGCTACACCTTC.

The J gene is TRBJ1-1, the V gene TRBV7-9, with unresolved D. The germline V and J ends were trimmed by 5 bases and 1 base, with 11 bases remaining between them. The germline gives CDR1 SEHNR, CDR2 FQNEAQ (reference sequence). The CDR3 is 14 amino acids. CDR3 bases: TGTGCCAGCAGCCCCGCCCGGGAGAACACTGAAGCTTTCTTT. Its protein product is CASSPARENTEAFF.

The gene calls are TRBV10-3 and TRBJ1-1; no reliable D call. Trimming pared 6 bases from V and 2 bases from J, leaving 10 bases between. The CDR3 sequence is 13 residues long. Per germline, CDR1 ENHRY and CDR2 SYGVKD. Here the CDR3 DNA reads TGTGCCATCAGGGGAACCATAAACACTGAAGCTTTCTTT. Residues: CAIRGTINTEAFF.

The chain is built from TRBV2 and TRBJ2-7, with 9 positions matching TRBD1. Germline V gives CDR1 SNHLY, CDR2 FYNNEI. The CDR3 spans 14 residues. J was trimmed by 2 bases and V by 8 bases; bases with no gene match: 7. The CDR3 protein is CASSLGTGTYEQYF. In nucleotides, the CDR3 is TGTGCCAGCTCCCTCGGGACAGGGACCTACGAGCAGTACTTC.

This clone was detected only a few times. The chain joins TRBV2 to TRBJ1-6, with 9 bases matching TRBD1. Germline trimming cut 5 bases from V and 8 bases from J; bases unmatched to any gene: 7. CDR3 size: 15 residues. CDR1 and CDR2 (germline): SNHLY, FYNNEI. For the CDR3, the DNA is TGTGCCAGCAGTCCAGGGACAGGGTGGGATTCACCCCTCCACTTT. It encodes CASSPGTGWDSPLHF.

This clone appeared once. J is TRBJ2-7 and V is TRBV6-1, with TRBD2 identical over 11 bases. The V gene's germline CDR1 is MNHNS and CDR2 SASEGT. Trimming cost V 3 bases and J 7 bases; bases outside gene matches: 5. CDR3 length equals 14 residues. For the CDR3, the DNA is TGTGCCAGCAGTGACACTAGCGGGAGTAGTGAGCAGTACTTC. It codes for CASSDTSGSSEQYF.

The chain uses TRBV30 and TRBJ2-4; D is undetermined. Trimming cost V 1 base and J 9 bases, with 13 bases left between them. CDR1 and CDR2 (germline): GTSNPN, SVGIG (reference sequence). This CDR3 has 13 amino acids. The CDR3 here is CAWSAQPHGIQYF. The CDR3 coding sequence is TGTGCCTGGAGTGCTCAACCCCACGGCATTCAGTACTTC.

The V gene is TRBV25-1, the J gene TRBJ1-1, with D possibly matching TRBD1 (5 bases). V lost 1 base and J 5 bases, leaving 11 bases between the germline ends. The CDR3 runs to 14 residues. CDR1 is MGHDK and CDR2 is SYGVNS in the germline V gene. CDR3 coding DNA: TGTGCCAGCAGTGAATGGGACGGCGGGACTGAAGCTTTCTTT. This codes for CASSEWDGGTEAFF. Full variable domain (outside the CDR3, taken from reference TRBV25-1 and TRBJ1-1): EADIYQTPRYLVIGTGKKITLECSQTMGHDKMYWYQQDPGMELHLIHYSYGVNSTEKGDLSSESTVSRIRTEHFPLTLESARPSHTSQYLCASSEWDGGTEAFFGQGTRLTVV.

The chain employs TRBV2 and TRBJ2-5; no clear D gene. This CDR3 spans 11 amino acids. The V gene's germline CDR1 is SNHLY and CDR2 FYNNEI. Trimming cost V 8 bases and J 2 bases, with 6 bases left between them. CDR3 sequence: CASGQQETQYF. CDR3 sequence (DNA): TGTGCCAGCGGTCAACAAGAGACCCAGTACTTC.

This clone appeared once. The chain uses TRBV9 and TRBJ2-1; 12 bases agree with TRBD2. V shed 6 bases and J 7 bases; nucleotides not matched to a gene: 5. The CDR3 totals 14 residues. Germline V gene sequence: CDR1 SGDLS, CDR2 YYNGEE. The DNA for the CDR3 is TGTGCCAGCACCCTAGCGGGAGGGCCTAATGAGCAGTTCTTC. As protein: CASTLAGGPNEQFF.

This clone was seen just once. The rearrangement uses TRBV6-5 and TRBJ2-7; 9 positions match TRBD1. Germline CDR1 MNHEY, CDR2 SVGAGI. The trim removed 2 bases at V and 6 bases at J, leaving 5 bases unmatched. The CDR3 runs to 14 residues. The CDR3 region is CASSYDRGGLEQYF. The CDR3 nucleotides read TGTGCCAGCAGTTACGACAGGGGGGGGCTCGAGCAGTACTTC.

V gene TRBV27 combines with J gene TRBJ1-1; perhaps TRBD1 as D (6 bases). CDR3 length equals 15 residues. Germline CDR1 MNHEY, CDR2 SMNVEV (reference sequence). The germline V and J ends were trimmed by 6 bases and 0 bases, with 14 bases remaining between them. CDR3: CASSSGTLLNTEAFF. In DNA, the CDR3 is TGTGCCAGCAGCTCCGGGACACTATTGAACACTGAAGCTTTCTTT.

This chain uses TRBV29-1 with TRBJ1-1, with D hard to call. CDR1 and CDR2 (germline): SQVTM, ANQGSEA. V lost 4 bases, J lost 1 base, and 10 bases lay in between. The CDR3 has 13 residues. CDR3 sequence (DNA): TGCAGCGTTGTGTCCAGAAGGAACACTGAAGCTTTCTTT. It yields the protein CSVVSRRNTEAFF.

V is TRBV7-8 and J is TRBJ1-1; 7 bases line up with TRBD1. The junction had 4 bases not matched to a gene; V was cut back by 4 bases and J by 5 bases. The V gene's germline CDR1 is SGHVS and CDR2 FQNEAQ. This CDR3 region has 13 residues. In nucleotides, the CDR3 is TGTGCCAGCAGCTACCCAGGGGGGACTGAAGCTTTCTTT. Translating gives CASSYPGGTEAFF.